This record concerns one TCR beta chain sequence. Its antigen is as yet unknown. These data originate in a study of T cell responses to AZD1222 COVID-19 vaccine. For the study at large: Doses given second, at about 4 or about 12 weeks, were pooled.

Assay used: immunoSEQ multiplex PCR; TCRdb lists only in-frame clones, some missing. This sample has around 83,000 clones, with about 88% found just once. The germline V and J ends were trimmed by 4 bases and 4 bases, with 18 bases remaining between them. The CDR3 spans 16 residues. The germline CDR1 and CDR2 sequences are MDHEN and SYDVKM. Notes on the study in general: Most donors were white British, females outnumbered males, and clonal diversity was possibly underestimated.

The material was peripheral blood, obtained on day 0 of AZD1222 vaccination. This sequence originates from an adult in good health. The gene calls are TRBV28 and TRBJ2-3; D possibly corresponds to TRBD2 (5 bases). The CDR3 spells CASSSPSTPGADTQYF. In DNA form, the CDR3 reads TGTGCCAGCAGTTCTCCTAGCACCCCGGGCGCAGATACGCAGTATTTT.